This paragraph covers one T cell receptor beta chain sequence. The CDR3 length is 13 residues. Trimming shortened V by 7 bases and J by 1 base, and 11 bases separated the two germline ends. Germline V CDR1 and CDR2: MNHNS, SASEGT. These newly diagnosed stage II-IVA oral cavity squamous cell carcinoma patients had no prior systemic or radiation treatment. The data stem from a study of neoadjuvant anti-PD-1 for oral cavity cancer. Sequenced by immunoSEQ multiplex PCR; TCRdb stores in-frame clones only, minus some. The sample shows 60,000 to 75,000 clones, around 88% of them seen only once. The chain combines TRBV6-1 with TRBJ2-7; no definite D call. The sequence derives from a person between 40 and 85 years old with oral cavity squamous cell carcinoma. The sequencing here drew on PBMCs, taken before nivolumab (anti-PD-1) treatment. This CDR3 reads CASIRGSSYEQYF. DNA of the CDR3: TGTGCCAGCATACGTGGCAGTTCCTACGAGCAGTACTTC.